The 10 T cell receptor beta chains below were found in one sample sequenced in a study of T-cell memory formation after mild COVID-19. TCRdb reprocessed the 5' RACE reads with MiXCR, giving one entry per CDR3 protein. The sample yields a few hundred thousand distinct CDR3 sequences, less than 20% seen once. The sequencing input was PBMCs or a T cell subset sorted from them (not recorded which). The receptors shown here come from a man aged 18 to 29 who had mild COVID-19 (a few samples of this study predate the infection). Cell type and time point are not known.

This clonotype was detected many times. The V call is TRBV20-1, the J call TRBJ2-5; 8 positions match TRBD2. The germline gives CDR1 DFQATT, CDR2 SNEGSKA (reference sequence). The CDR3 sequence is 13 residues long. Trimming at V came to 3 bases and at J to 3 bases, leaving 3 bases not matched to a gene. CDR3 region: CSASGGVEETQYF. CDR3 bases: TGCAGTGCTAGCGGGGGGGTTGAAGAGACCCAGTACTTC.

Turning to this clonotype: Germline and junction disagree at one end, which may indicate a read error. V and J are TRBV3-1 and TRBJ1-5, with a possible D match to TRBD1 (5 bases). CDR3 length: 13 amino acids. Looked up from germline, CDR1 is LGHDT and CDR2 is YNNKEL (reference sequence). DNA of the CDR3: TGTGCCTGCAGCCAACAGGTGGCTCAGCCCCAGCATTTT. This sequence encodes CACSQQVAQPQHF.

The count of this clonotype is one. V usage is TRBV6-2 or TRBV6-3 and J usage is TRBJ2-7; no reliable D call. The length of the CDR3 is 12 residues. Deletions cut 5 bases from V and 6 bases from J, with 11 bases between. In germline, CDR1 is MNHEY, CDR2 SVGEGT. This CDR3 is CASSTGLVEQYF. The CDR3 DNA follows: TGTGCCAGCAGTACCGGGTTGGTCGAGCAGTACTTC.

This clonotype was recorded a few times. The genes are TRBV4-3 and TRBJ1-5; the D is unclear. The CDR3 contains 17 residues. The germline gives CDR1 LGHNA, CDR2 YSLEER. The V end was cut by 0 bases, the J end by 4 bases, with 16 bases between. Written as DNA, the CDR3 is TGCGCCAGCAGCCAAGATCGGGGAAGGGTTGGTAATCAGCCCCAGCATTTT. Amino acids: CASSQDRGRVGNQPQHF.

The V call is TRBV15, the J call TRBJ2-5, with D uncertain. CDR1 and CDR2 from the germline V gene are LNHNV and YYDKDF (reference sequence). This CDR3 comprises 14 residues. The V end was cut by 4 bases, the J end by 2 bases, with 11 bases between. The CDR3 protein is CATSTVDAQETQYF. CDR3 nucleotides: TGTGCCACCAGCACCGTGGACGCACAAGAGACCCAGTACTTC.

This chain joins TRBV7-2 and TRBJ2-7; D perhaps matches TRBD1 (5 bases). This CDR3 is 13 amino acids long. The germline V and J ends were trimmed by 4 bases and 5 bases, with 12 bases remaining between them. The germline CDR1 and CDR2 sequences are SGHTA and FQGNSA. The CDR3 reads CASSSLARDEQYV. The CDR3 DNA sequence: TGTGCCAGCAGCTCCCTTGCCAGGGACGAGCAGTACGTC.

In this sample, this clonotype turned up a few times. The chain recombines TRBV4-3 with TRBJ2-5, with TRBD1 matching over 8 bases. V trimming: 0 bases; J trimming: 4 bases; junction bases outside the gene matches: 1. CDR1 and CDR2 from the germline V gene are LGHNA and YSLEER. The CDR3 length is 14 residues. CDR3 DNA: TGCGCCAGCAGCCAAGAAGGACAGGGAGAGACCCAGTACTTC. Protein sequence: CASSQEGQGETQYF.

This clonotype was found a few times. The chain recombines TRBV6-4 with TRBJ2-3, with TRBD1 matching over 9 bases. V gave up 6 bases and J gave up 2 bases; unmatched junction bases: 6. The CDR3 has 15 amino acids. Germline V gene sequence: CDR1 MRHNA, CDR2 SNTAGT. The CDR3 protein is CASSQDRGSTDTQYF. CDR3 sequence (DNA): TGTGCCAGCAGCCAGGACAGGGGCTCCACAGATACGCAGTATTTT.

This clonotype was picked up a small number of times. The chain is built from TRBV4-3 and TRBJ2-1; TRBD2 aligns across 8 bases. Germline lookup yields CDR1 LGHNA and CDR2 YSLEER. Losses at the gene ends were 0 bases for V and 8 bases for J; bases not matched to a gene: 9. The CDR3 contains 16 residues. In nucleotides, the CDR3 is TGCGCCAGCAGCCAAGATTCCGCGGGAGGAAGGTATGAGCAGTTCTTC. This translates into CASSQDSAGGRYEQFF.

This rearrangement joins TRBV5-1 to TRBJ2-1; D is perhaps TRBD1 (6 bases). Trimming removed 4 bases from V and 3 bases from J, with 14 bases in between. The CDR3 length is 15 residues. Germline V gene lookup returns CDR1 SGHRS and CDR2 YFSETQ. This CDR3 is CASSDGQSRYNEQFF. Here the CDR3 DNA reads TGCGCCAGCAGCGATGGACAGTCTCGCTACAATGAGCAGTTCTTC.